The 29 T cell receptor beta chains listed next were all sequenced from one sample in a study of cytomegalovirus exposure and HLA in healthy donors. The primer mix had 60 Vbeta and 13 Jbeta primers. Here immunoSEQ multiplex PCR was the method, and the copy in TCRdb shows in-frame clones only, minus some. The sample has over 200,000 clones, approximately 82% seen once. The sample was PBMCs. The receptors come from a woman between 40 and 50 years old in good health and CMV-seronegative.

The V call is TRBV25-1, the J call TRBJ1-2; possible D gene TRBD1, 5 bases. Deletions cut 1 base from V and 4 bases from J, with 19 bases between. The germline CDR1 and CDR2 sequences are MGHDK and SYGVNS. The CDR3 is 17 amino acids. In nucleotides, the CDR3 is TGTGCCAGCAGTGAATTCGCCCAGGGAGGGGTTGGCTATGGCTACACCTTC. Translated, it gives CASSEFAQGGVGYGYTF.

A single count supports this clone. The chain combines TRBV5-1 with TRBJ1-4, with 9 bases that match TRBD1. Unmatched junction bases numbered 3, after V lost 0 bases and J lost 0 bases. This CDR3 comprises 17 residues. Germline CDR1 reads SGHRS; CDR2 reads YFSETQ. CDR3 DNA: TGCGCCAGCAGCTTGGGCGACAGGGGGGCAACTAATGAAAAACTGTTTTTT. It encodes CASSLGDRGATNEKLFF.

This rearrangement joins TRBV11-2 to TRBJ2-3, with a possible D match to TRBD2 (5 bases). The CDR3 loop spans 15 amino acids. CDR1 is SGHAT and CDR2 is FQNNGV in the germline V gene. With 5 bases removed from V and 2 bases from J, the gap between germline ends came to 14 bases. The CDR3 sequence is CASSLLARYTDTQYF. As DNA, the CDR3 is TGTGCCAGCAGCCTCCTAGCCAGGTACACAGATACGCAGTATTTT.

The rearrangement uses TRBV11-1 and TRBJ1-1; TRBD1 is a possible D gene (6 bases). Trimming left V 5 bases short and J 6 bases short, with 16 bases between. The CDR3 consists of 14 residues. Germline values: CDR1 SGHAT, CDR2 FQDESV (reference sequence). The CDR3 loop is CASSPWGGAAEAFF. In DNA form, the CDR3 reads TGTGCCAGCAGCCCTTGGGGGGGCGCGGCTGAAGCTTTCTTT.

The chain uses TRBV25-1 and TRBJ1-1; D not certain. There are 11 residues in the CDR3. V was shortened by 8 bases and J by 1 base, with 5 bases between the two germline ends. The germline V gene encodes CDR1 MGHDK and CDR2 SYGVNS. The CDR3 nucleotides read TGTGCCAGCGCACAGAACACTGAAGCTTTCTTT. Protein: CASAQNTEAFF.

The rearrangement uses TRBV6-5 and TRBJ1-5, with a weak D call TRBD1 (5 bases). The CDR3 sequence is 14 residues long. In germline, CDR1 is MNHEY, CDR2 SVGAGI. Trimming stripped 8 bases from V and 8 bases from J, with 19 bases between. This chain's CDR3 is CASSQGWGKEPQHF. The CDR3 nucleotides are TGTGCCAGCTCGCAAGGGTGGGGCAAAGAGCCCCAGCATTTT.

The chain joins TRBV5-5 to TRBJ2-7; TRBD1 agrees at 9 bases. The germline V gene has CDR1 SGHKS and CDR2 YYEKEE (reference sequence). The ends lost 4 bases at V and 1 base at J; junction bases unmatched: 9. The CDR3 is 16 amino acids. The chain's CDR3 is CASSRVGQGSSYEQYF. The CDR3 DNA reads as TGTGCCAGCAGCCGGGTGGGACAGGGATCGTCCTACGAGCAGTACTTC.

The chain employs TRBV11-2 and TRBJ1-2; 8 bases line up with TRBD1. In germline, CDR1 is SGHAT, CDR2 FQNNGV. V lost 1 base to trimming and J lost 3 bases; unmatched junction nucleotides: 7. This CDR3 has 16 residues. The CDR3 DNA sequence: TGTGCCAGCAGCTTAGGGACAGGGAGACACCACTATGGCTACACCTTC. Protein sequence: CASSLGTGRHHYGYTF.

The CDR3 DNA reads as TGTGCCAGCAGCTTTCTAAGCTCCTACAATGAGCAGTTCTTC. Its protein is CASSFLSSYNEQFF. The chain recombines TRBV7-8 with TRBJ2-1; the D is unclear. The V gene's germline CDR1 is SGHVS and CDR2 FQNEAQ. This CDR3 is built from 14 residues. Trimming pared 3 bases from V and 0 bases from J, leaving 6 bases between.

The CDR3 here is CASSTTAGEGDTEAFF. The CDR3 nucleotides are TGTGCCAGTAGCACCACGGCGGGGGAGGGGGACACTGAAGCTTTCTTT. V gene TRBV19 combines with J gene TRBJ1-1, with D perhaps TRBD1 (6 bases). This CDR3 contains 16 residues. CDR1 and CDR2 (germline): LNHDA, SQIVND (reference sequence). Trimming removed 6 bases from V and 3 bases from J, with 20 bases in between.

The chain couples TRBV28 to TRBJ1-5; tentative D call: TRBD1 (5 bases). Trimming left V 10 bases short and J 2 bases short, with 9 bases between. CDR1 is MDHEN, CDR2 SYDVKM, per germline. The CDR3 is 12 residues long. The CDR3 is CATDTGNQPQHF. In nucleotides, the CDR3 is TGTGCCACGGACACAGGCAATCAGCCCCAGCATTTT.

The sample holds a few counts of this clone. This chain links TRBV4-1 with TRBJ2-2, with a tentative D call TRBD1 (5 bases). The V end was cut by 3 bases, the J end by 8 bases, with 10 bases between. CDR1 and CDR2 from the germline V gene are MGHRA and YSYEKL. This CDR3 is 13 amino acids long. The CDR3 reads CASSQGPRGELFF. The DNA for the CDR3 is TGCGCCAGCAGCCAGGGGCCGCGAGGGGAGCTGTTTTTT.

This chain joins TRBV11-2 and TRBJ2-7, with D perhaps TRBD2 (6 bases). The CDR3 spans 14 residues. V lost 8 bases and J lost 3, with 17 bases in between. From germline, CDR1 is SGHAT and CDR2 FQNNGV. The CDR3 DNA is TGTGCCAGCCGCGCTCCCCGGGGGAGCTACGAGCAGTACTTC. Translated: CASRAPRGSYEQYF.

V is TRBV6-1 and J is TRBJ1-1; D not certain. V lost 5 bases to trimming and J lost 8 bases, with 9 bases between them. This CDR3 comprises 11 residues. Germline V lookup: CDR1 MNHNS, CDR2 SASEGT. CDR3: CASSWEKEAFF. Here the CDR3 DNA reads TGTGCCAGCAGTTGGGAGAAAGAAGCTTTCTTT.

V and J are TRBV2 and TRBJ2-1; maybe TRBD2 (5 bases). The V gene's germline CDR1 is SNHLY and CDR2 FYNNEI. This CDR3 comprises 15 residues. Between the trimmed V and J ends, which lost 6 bases and 0 bases, there was a span of 12 bases. Here the CDR3 reads CASRTRDSSYNEQFF. The DNA for the CDR3 is TGTGCCAGCAGGACTCGGGATAGCTCCTACAATGAGCAGTTCTTC. Full variable domain (outside the CDR3, taken from reference TRBV2 and TRBJ2-1): EPEVTQTPSHQVTQMGQEVILRCVPISNHLYFYWYRQILGQKVEFLVSFYNNEISEKSEIFDDQFSVERPDGSNFTLKIRSTKLEDSAMYFCASRTRDSSYNEQFFGPGTRLTVL.

CDR3 residues: CASRDSRSYEQYF. The CDR3 DNA follows: TGTGCCAGCAGAGACAGCCGCTCCTACGAGCAGTACTTC. The chain uses TRBV6-5 and TRBJ2-7; D is possibly TRBD1 (5 bases). The germline V and J ends were trimmed by 6 bases and 0 bases, with 9 bases remaining between them. The CDR3 totals 13 residues. Germline V gives CDR1 MNHEY, CDR2 SVGAGI.

The chain carries TRBV7-9 and TRBJ1-4; D might be TRBD1 (5 bases). Germline CDR1 is SEHNR and CDR2 is FQNEAQ (reference sequence). There are 16 residues in the CDR3. Trimming pared 3 bases from V and 0 bases from J, leaving 11 bases between. The CDR3 reads CASSFMGLPTNEKLFF. The CDR3, as DNA: TGTGCCAGCAGCTTCATGGGACTCCCAACTAATGAAAAACTGTTTTTT.

This clone showed up just once. In DNA, the CDR3 is TGTGCCGGCAAGACAGGGGGGTGGACTGAAGCTTTCTTT. Translating gives CAGKTGGWTEAFF. The rearrangement uses TRBV30 and TRBJ1-1, with 9 bases lining up with TRBD1. The V gene's germline CDR1 is GTSNPN and CDR2 SVGIG (reference sequence). The CDR3 loop spans 13 amino acids. V lost 8 bases and J lost 5; bases outside the gene matches: 9.

The count of this clone is one. This chain connects TRBV6-5 to TRBJ2-7, with TRBD2 matching 11 bases. The CDR3 length is 16 residues. From germline, CDR1 is MNHEY and CDR2 SVGAGI. J gave up 4 bases and V 4 bases, and 9 bases lay outside the gene matches. CDR3 loop: CASSSQTTSGNYEQYF. The CDR3 DNA reads TGTGCCAGCAGTTCCCAGACGACTAGCGGGAATTACGAGCAGTACTTC.

J is TRBJ2-3 and V is TRBV28; unclear D gene. Trimming stripped 5 bases from V and 0 bases from J, with 18 bases between. CDR3 length: 17 residues. Germline assignment: CDR1 MDHEN and CDR2 SYDVKM. As DNA, the CDR3 is TGTGCCAGCAGTCAACTCCAATTCGAGACTAGCACAGATACGCAGTATTTT. This gives the protein CASSQLQFETSTDTQYF.

For this clone: Other DNA sequences within the sample encode an identical CDR3. The chain uses TRBV19 and TRBJ1-5; a possible D gene is TRBD1 (5 bases). Trimming pared 8 bases from V and 5 bases from J, leaving 10 bases between. CDR3 length: 12 residues. Germline lookup yields CDR1 LNHDA and CDR2 SQIVND (reference sequence). CDR3 sequence: CASSTGYQPQHF. CDR3 sequence (DNA): TGTGCCAGTTCAACAGGTTATCAGCCCCAGCATTTT.

The chain carries TRBV9 and TRBJ2-3; 12 bases fit TRBD2. The CDR3 covers 17 residues. The V segment lost 3 bases and the J segment 2 bases; nucleotides outside the gene matches: 7. Germline values: CDR1 SGDLS, CDR2 YYNGEE. The CDR3 reads CASSGLAGAYITDTQYF. The CDR3 coding sequence is TGTGCCAGCAGCGGACTAGCGGGGGCCTATATCACAGATACGCAGTATTTT.

The chain joins TRBV30 to TRBJ1-5; D perhaps matches TRBD1 (5 bases). Germline CDR1 is GTSNPN and CDR2 is SVGIG (reference sequence). This CDR3 is built from 14 residues. Trimming removed 4 bases from V and 5 bases from J, with 15 bases in between. DNA for the CDR3: TGTGCCTGGACTAAACCAGGGATCTATCAGCCCCAGCATTTT. This translates into CAWTKPGIYQPQHF.

The CDR3 nucleotides are TGTGCCAGCAGCTGGACGGGAAATGGCTACACCTTC. This codes for CASSWTGNGYTF. This chain connects TRBV11-3 to TRBJ1-2; D gene ambiguous. Germline V gene data show CDR1 as SGHNT and CDR2 as YENEEA. Trimming took off 4 bases at V and 6 bases at J, with 9 bases between the two ends. This CDR3 has 12 residues.

The CDR3 protein is CASSSLGGMNPDTQYF. The CDR3 DNA sequence: TGTGCCAGCAGCTCCTTGGGGGGAATGAATCCAGATACGCAGTATTTT. The chain recombines TRBV7-3 with TRBJ2-3; D is perhaps TRBD2 (6 bases). Trimming left V 4 bases short and J 4 bases short, with 18 bases between. This CDR3 has 16 residues. Germline V gives CDR1 SGHTA, CDR2 FQGTGA.

This chain joins TRBV4-2 and TRBJ1-6, with 8 nucleotides matching TRBD1. Germline V CDR1 and CDR2: LGHNA, YNFKEQ. There are 16 residues in the CDR3. V lost 0 bases and J lost 9; bases outside the gene matches: 7. Here the CDR3 DNA reads TGTGCCAGCAGCCAAGATCCGCGACAGGGGTTTTCACCCCTCCACTTT. Its protein product is CASSQDPRQGFSPLHF.

The chain couples TRBV11-3 to TRBJ1-1, with D maybe TRBD1 (5 bases). Per germline, CDR1 SGHNT and CDR2 YENEEA. This CDR3 spans 13 amino acids. Trimming took 1 base from V and 4 from J, leaving 7 bases between them. The CDR3 sequence is CASSLGRGTEAFF. The CDR3, as DNA: TGTGCCAGCAGCTTAGGGAGGGGCACTGAAGCTTTCTTT.

This chain joins TRBV6-1 and TRBJ1-4; no clear D gene. The CDR3 length is 12 residues. Germline V lookup: CDR1 MNHNS, CDR2 SASEGT. V was trimmed by 6 bases and J by 8 bases, leaving 10 bases between them. The CDR3 region is CASSASGEKLFF. The CDR3 DNA is TGTGCCAGCAGCGCGTCCGGGGAAAAACTGTTTTTT.

This clone was counted a single time. The chain recombines TRBV2 with TRBJ2-3, with a possible D match to TRBD2 (5 bases). The CDR3 length is 13 residues. The germline V gene encodes CDR1 SNHLY and CDR2 FYNNEI. V was shortened by 7 bases and J by 6 bases, with 14 bases between the two germline ends. CDR3 DNA: TGTGCCAGCACCGAGGGTGTCCGGGATACGCAGTATTTT. Translation gives CASTEGVRDTQYF. The whole variable domain, remainder taken from reference TRBV2 and TRBJ2-3, is EPEVTQTPSHQVTQMGQEVILRCVPISNHLYFYWYRQILGQKVEFLVSFYNNEISEKSEIFDDQFSVERPDGSNFTLKIRSTKLEDSAMYFCASTEGVRDTQYFGPGTRLTVL.